The 10 T cell receptor beta chains presented below share a single source sample, sequenced in a study of shared clonotypes between healthy human individuals. Sequenced by immunoSEQ multiplex PCR; TCRdb stores in-frame clones only, minus some. Altogether around 1.9 million clones are present, 93% being singletons, with the ten largest covering around 1.7%. Naive CD8 populations comprised CD45RO-negative cells positively selected for CCR7, excluding terminally differentiated effector memory CD45RA+ cells. Sequenced material: naive CD8+ T cells from PBMCs. Receptor source: a man aged 18 to 29 in good health. Some clones in this sample may be carry-over from other donors' samples.

The genes are TRBV27 and TRBJ2-1; D ambiguous. Germline values: CDR1 MNHEY, CDR2 SMNVEV (reference sequence). The CDR3 length is 15 residues. Trimming pared 4 bases from V and 5 bases from J, leaving 15 bases between. CDR3 amino acids: CASSYVEASHNEQFF. DNA for the CDR3: TGTGCCAGCAGTTATGTGGAAGCTTCCCACAATGAGCAGTTCTTC.

The chain is built from TRBV27 and TRBJ2-4; 11 bases are a match to TRBD2. Germline V gene data show CDR1 as MNHEY and CDR2 as SMNVEV (reference sequence). The CDR3 is 16 amino acids. Trimming removed 5 bases from V and 6 bases from J; junction bases left unmatched: 9. The CDR3 spells CASSTLAGGPRNIQYF. CDR3 DNA sequence: TGTGCCAGCAGTACCTTAGCGGGAGGGCCTAGAAACATTCAGTACTTC.

The V gene is TRBV29-1, the J gene TRBJ2-7; 9 bases map to TRBD1. After removal of 7 bases from V and 3 bases from J, the junction contained 7 bases not matched to a gene. Germline V gene sequence: CDR1 SQVTM, CDR2 ANQGSEA. CDR3 length: 13 residues. This chain's CDR3 is CSAQTGGIYEQYF. CDR3 nucleotides: TGCAGCGCGCAGACAGGGGGAATCTACGAGCAGTACTTC.

The chain employs TRBV30 and TRBJ2-7, with 9 nucleotides matching TRBD1. The CDR3 has 14 residues. From germline, CDR1 is GTSNPN and CDR2 SVGIG (reference sequence). The V segment lost 0 bases and the J segment 4 bases; nucleotides outside the gene matches: 4. CDR3 in DNA: TGTGCCTGGAGTGTAGGGACAGGGTGGTACGAGCAGTACTTC. Amino acid sequence: CAWSVGTGWYEQYF.

Notes on this clone: The same CDR3 arises from other DNA sequences in this sample as well. The rearrangement links TRBV5-1 to TRBJ1-2; D is unresolved. Trimming left V 0 bases short and J 3 bases short, with 9 bases between. The CDR3 is 14 residues long. Germline CDR1 reads SGHRS; CDR2 reads YFSETQ. The CDR3 sequence: CASSLVRVDYGYTF. For the CDR3, the DNA is TGCGCCAGCAGCTTGGTTCGGGTCGACTATGGCTACACCTTC.

V is TRBV28 and J is TRBJ1-5; 8 bases align to TRBD1. Germline trimming cut 4 bases from V and 5 bases from J; bases unmatched to any gene: 4. Germline V CDR1 and CDR2: MDHEN, SYDVKM. The CDR3 contains 14 residues. The CDR3 coding sequence is TGTGCCAGCAGTTGGGCACAGGGGGATCAGCCCCAGCATTTT. This sequence encodes CASSWAQGDQPQHF.

The rearrangement uses TRBV7-9 and TRBJ2-7; possibly TRBD2 for D (6 bases). CDR1 and CDR2 (germline): SEHNR, FQNEAQ (reference sequence). V was trimmed by 4 bases and J by 5 bases, leaving 21 bases between them. The CDR3 covers 16 residues. This CDR3 is CASSSTALEGWHEQYF. CDR3 DNA: TGTGCCAGCAGCTCGACAGCCCTGGAGGGCTGGCACGAGCAGTACTTC.

V is TRBV5-1 and J is TRBJ2-7; maybe TRBD2 (6 bases). This CDR3 has 16 residues. Germline-derived CDR1 and CDR2 are SGHRS and YFSETQ. Trimming cost V 0 bases and J 5 bases, with 18 bases left between them. The CDR3 sequence: CASSLGVAGRFDEQYF. In DNA form, the CDR3 reads TGCGCCAGCAGCTTGGGTGTGGCGGGGCGGTTTGACGAGCAGTACTTC. Full variable domain (remainder filled in from reference TRBV5-1 and TRBJ2-7): KAGVTQTPRYLIKTRGQQVTLSCSPISGHRSVSWYQQTPGQGLQFLFEYFSETQRNKGNFPGRFSGRQFSNSRSEMNVSTLELGDSALYLCASSLGVAGRFDEQYFGPGTRLTVT.

This sequence joins TRBV7-9 and TRBJ1-1; tentatively, D is TRBD1 (6 bases). This CDR3 has 19 amino acids. Per germline, CDR1 SEHNR and CDR2 FQNEAQ (reference sequence). The V and J ends lost 1 base and 5 bases respectively, with 26 bases between them. CDR3: CASSLETGQAGSWGTEAFF. The CDR3 DNA sequence: TGTGCCAGCAGCTTAGAAACGGGACAAGCTGGTTCATGGGGGACTGAAGCTTTCTTT.

The chain has TRBV5-6 and TRBJ1-1; D is unclear. This CDR3 comprises 16 residues. Between the trimmed V and J ends, which lost 2 bases and 6 bases, there was a span of 20 bases. The germline V gene encodes CDR1 SGHDT and CDR2 YYEEEE. CDR3 nucleotides: TGTGCCAGCAGCTTCGACCCTGAGGAGGGCCCCTCTGAAGCTTTCTTT. Translating it yields CASSFDPEEGPSEAFF.